This TCR beta chain appears in the sequencing data of a study of blood T cell repertoires in COVID-19. Study-wide background: Samples of COVID-19 (acute and convalescent) were obtained from the United States, Italy and Spain. Sample material is recorded as cDNA or gDNA derived from T cells, B-cell-depleted T cells, or PBMCs.

Study processing details: Amplified reference gene primers provided the basis for estimating nucleated cell counts. Method: immunoSEQ multiplex PCR; TCRdb's copy keeps in-frame clones and lacks some. Clone size and V and J calls were adopted from that table, with D and trimming inferred from the DNA. The sample consists of about 240,000 clones, around 83% of them appearing once. V shed 4 bases and J 3 bases; nucleotides not matched to a gene: 5. This CDR3 comprises 16 residues. Germline V lookup: CDR1 SGHNT, CDR2 YYREEE (reference sequence). This chain links TRBV5-4 with TRBJ2-2; 11 bases map to TRBD2. Material: peripheral blood. This TCR came from a woman aged 55-70 years with active or convalescent COVID-19. CDR3 DNA: TGTGCCAGCAGCGTAGGGACTAGCGGTTACACCGGGGAGCTGTTTTTT. Its protein is CASSVGTSGYTGELFF.